This TCR beta chain was identified in a study of regulatory T cells in long-lasting Graves disease. Described time point: newly diagnosed GD, antithyroid drugs for less than 3 months. Isolated PBMC RNA provided the starting material for the TCR library. Patients were from an endocrinology department in Xi'an, China. Overall study results and limits: Lower TCR diversity characterized persistent Graves' patients relative to newly diagnosed patients.

This clonotype turned up a few times. The antigen is unknown. Compared with germline, one end of the junction differs, possibly owing to a read error. Libraries of TCR beta came from iRepertoire HTBI primers plus Arm-PCR of CDR3 regions. TCRdb reprocessed the multiplex PCR reads with MiXCR, giving one entry per CDR3 protein. Among 250,000 to 300,000 distinct CDR3 sequences, under 20% were seen once, and the ten largest hold approximately 14%. These same data were also listed under a study on T cells in Graves' hyperthyroidism and ophthalmopathy. That investigation notes: Based on clinical symptoms, serum thyroxine and TRAb, thyroid ultrasound and orbital computed tomography, diagnoses were reached.

Material: peripheral blood mononuclear cells (PBMCs), obtained at new diagnosis, from a patient treated with antithyroid drugs. The sequence was obtained from a woman in her twenties or thirties with Graves disease.

CDR3 region: CASRYFPMKDTEAFF. CDR3 sequence (DNA): TGTGCCAGCAGGTATTTCCCAATGAAGGACACTGAAGCTTTCTTT. The genes are TRBV6-9 and TRBJ1-1; D uncertain. The CDR3 is 15 residues long. Germline lookup yields CDR1 MNHGY and CDR2 SVAAGI.